This T cell receptor beta chain was sequenced during a study of shared clonotypes between healthy human individuals. Study results and limitations: Sample collection involved blood only; tissue repertoires are likely different. With few donors, the genetic and exposure-history diversity represented was limited.

Sorted-subset replicate PCR reactions contained 200 ng DNA, corresponding to roughly 29,000 T cell genomes. Profiled with immunoSEQ multiplex PCR; TCRdb holds only in-frame clones, not every one. The sample comprises around 990,000 clones, approximately 75% of which are singletons, and roughly 0.82% rests with the top ten. After removal of 4 bases from V and 0 bases from J, the junction contained 6 bases not matched to a gene. The CDR3 runs 18 residues. The V gene's germline CDR1 is SNHLY and CDR2 FYNNEI. About this clone itself: Its antigen is unknown.

The rearrangement links TRBV2 to TRBJ2-6, with 10 bases that match TRBD1. The receptor's source is a man aged 18 to 30 in good health. Some clones in this sample may be carry-over from other donors' samples. Sequenced sample: memory CD4+ T cells from PBMCs. Subset in this sample: CD45RA-negative fraction. The CDR3 nucleotides read TGTGCCAGCAGTGTCGGACAGGGGGTTAGCTCTGGGGCCAACGTCCTGACTTTC. This gives the protein CASSVGQGVSSGANVLTF.